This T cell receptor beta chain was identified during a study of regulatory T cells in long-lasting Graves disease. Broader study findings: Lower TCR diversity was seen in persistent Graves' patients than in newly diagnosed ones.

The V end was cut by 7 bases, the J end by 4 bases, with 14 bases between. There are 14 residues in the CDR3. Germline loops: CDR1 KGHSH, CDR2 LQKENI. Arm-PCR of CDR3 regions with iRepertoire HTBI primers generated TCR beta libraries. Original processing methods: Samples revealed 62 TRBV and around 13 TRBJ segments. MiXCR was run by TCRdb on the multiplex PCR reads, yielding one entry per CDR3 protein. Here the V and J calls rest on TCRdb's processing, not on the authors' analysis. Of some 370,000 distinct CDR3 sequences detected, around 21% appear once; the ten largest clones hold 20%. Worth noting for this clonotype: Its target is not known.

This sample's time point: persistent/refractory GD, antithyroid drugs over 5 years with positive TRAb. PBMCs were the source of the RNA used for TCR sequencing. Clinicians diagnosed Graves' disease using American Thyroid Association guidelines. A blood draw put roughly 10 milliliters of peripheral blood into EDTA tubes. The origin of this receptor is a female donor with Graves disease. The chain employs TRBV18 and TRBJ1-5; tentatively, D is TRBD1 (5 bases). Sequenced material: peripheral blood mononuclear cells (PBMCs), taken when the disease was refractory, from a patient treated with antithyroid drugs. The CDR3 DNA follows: TGTGCCAGCTTACCCCTAGGGGAGAATCAGCCCCAGCATTTT. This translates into CASLPLGENQPQHF.